This T cell receptor beta chain stems from a study of Graves' ophthalmopathy and Graves' hyperthyroidism. Study-wide findings and caveats: Most expanded clonotypes from thyroid (those above 0.001 frequency) were also found in blood.

In its sample, this clonotype was seen many times. Its specificity is unknown. As the template, RNA transcripts were used to amplify TCR beta CDR3 regions. First-round RT-PCR relied on HTBI primers, and a second-round multiplex PCR came next. TCRdb redid the calling of the multiplex PCR reads with MiXCR, one entry per CDR3 protein. The sample consists of fewer than 350,000 distinct CDR3 sequences, 17% of them appearing once. The CDR3 is 16 amino acids. V dropped 5 bases and J dropped 0 bases, with 14 bases sitting between them. Per germline, CDR1 SGHAT and CDR2 FQDESV (reference sequence). The specimen was peripheral blood. This TCR came from an adult man with Graves' ophthalmopathy. This chain uses TRBV11-1 with TRBJ1-5; D is ambiguous. For the CDR3, the DNA is TGTGCCAGCAGCCACTGGCCCAAAGATAGCAATCAGCCCCAGCATTTT. Amino acid sequence: CASSHWPKDSNQPQHF.